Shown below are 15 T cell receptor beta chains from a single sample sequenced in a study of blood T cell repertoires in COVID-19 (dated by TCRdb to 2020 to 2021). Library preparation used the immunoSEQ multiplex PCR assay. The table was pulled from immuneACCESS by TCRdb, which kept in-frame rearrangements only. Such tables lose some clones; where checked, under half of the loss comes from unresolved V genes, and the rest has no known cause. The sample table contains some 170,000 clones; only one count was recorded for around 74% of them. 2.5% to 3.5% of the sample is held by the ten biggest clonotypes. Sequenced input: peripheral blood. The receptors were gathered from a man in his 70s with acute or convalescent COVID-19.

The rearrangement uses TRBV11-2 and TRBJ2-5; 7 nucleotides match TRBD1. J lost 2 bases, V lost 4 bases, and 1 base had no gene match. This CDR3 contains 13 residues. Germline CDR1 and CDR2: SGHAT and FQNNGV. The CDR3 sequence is CASSWDSQETQYF. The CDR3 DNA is TGTGCCAGCAGCTGGGACAGTCAAGAGACCCAGTACTTC.

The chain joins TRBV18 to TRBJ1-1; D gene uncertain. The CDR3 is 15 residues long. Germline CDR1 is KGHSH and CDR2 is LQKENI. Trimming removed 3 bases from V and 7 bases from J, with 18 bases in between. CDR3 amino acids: CASSPGGRVTGEAFF. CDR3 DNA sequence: TGTGCCAGCTCACCCGGCGGGCGGGTGACTGGTGAAGCTTTCTTT.

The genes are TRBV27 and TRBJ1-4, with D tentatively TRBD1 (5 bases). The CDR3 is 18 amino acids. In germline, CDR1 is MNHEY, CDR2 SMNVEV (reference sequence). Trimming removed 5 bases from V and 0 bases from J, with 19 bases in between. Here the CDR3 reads CASSSGGAEGATNEKLFF. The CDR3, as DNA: TGTGCCAGCAGTAGCGGGGGAGCCGAGGGTGCAACTAATGAAAAACTGTTTTTT.

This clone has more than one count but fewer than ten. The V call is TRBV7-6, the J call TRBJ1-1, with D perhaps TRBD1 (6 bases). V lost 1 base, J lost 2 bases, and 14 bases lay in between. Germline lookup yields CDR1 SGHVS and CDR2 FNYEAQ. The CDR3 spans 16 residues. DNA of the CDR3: TGTGCCAGCAGCTTAGGGGGGGGCAGGGGAAACACTGAAGCTTTCTTT. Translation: CASSLGGGRGNTEAFF. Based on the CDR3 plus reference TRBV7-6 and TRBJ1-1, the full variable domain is GAGVSQSPRYKVTKRGQDVALRCDPISGHVSLYWYRQALGQGPEFLTYFNYEAQQDKSGLPNDRFSAERPEGSISTLTIQRTEQRDSAMYRCASSLGGGRGNTEAFFGQGTRLTVV.

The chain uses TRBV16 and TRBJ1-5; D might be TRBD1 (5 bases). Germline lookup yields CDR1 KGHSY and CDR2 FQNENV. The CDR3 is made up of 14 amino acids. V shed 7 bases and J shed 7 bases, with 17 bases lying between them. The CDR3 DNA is TGTGCCAGCAACGCTGGGGGGTTAACCCAGCCCCAGCATTTT. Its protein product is CASNAGGLTQPQHF. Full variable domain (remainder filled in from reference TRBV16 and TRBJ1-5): GEEVAQTPKHLVRGEGQKAKLYCAPIKGHSYVFWYQQVLKNEFKFLISFQNENVFDETGMPKERFSAKCLPNSPCSLEIQATKLEDSAVYFCASNAGGLTQPQHFGDGTRLSIL.

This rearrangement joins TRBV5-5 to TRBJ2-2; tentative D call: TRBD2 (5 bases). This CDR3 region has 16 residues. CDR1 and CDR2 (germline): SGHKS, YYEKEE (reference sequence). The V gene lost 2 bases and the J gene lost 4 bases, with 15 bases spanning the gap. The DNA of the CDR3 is TGTGCCAGCAGCTTCGGTCCCGGAGGAGCCACCGGGGAGCTGTTTTTT. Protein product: CASSFGPGGATGELFF.

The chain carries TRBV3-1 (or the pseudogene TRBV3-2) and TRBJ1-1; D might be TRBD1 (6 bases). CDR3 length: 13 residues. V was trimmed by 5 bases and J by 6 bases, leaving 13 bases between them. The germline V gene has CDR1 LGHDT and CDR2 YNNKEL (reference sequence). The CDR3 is CASSIRTVSEAFF. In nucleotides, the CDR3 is TGTGCCAGCAGCATCAGGACAGTTTCTGAAGCTTTCTTT.

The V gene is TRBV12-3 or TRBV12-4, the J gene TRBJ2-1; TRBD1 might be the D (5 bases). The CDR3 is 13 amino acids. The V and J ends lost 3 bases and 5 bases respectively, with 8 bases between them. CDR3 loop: CASSFVGDNEQFF. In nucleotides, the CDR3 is TGTGCCAGCAGTTTCGTAGGGGACAATGAGCAGTTCTTC.

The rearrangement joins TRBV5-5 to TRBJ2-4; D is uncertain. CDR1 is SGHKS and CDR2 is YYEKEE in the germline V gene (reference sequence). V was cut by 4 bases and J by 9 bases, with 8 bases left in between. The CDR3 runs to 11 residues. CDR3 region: CASSLYSIQYF. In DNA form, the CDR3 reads TGTGCCAGCAGCCTCTATAGCATTCAGTACTTC.

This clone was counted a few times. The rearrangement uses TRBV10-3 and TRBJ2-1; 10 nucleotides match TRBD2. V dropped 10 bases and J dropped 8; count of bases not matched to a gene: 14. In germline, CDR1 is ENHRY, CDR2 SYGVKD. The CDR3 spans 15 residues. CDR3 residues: CATGAAGGSGYEQFF. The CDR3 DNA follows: TGTGCCACCGGGGCAGCGGGAGGGTCGGGGTATGAGCAGTTCTTC.

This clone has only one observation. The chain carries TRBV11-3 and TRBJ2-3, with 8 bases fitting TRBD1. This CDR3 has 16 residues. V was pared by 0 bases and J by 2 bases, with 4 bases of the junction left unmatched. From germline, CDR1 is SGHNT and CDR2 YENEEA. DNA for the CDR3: TGTGCCAGCAGCTTAGATGGACAGGGCCCCACAGATACGCAGTATTTT. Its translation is CASSLDGQGPTDTQYF.

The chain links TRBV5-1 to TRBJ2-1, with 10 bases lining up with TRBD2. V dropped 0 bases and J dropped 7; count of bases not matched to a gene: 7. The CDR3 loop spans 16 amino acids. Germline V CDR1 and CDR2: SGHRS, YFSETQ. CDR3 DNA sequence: TGCGCCAGCAGCTTGGAATTAGCGGGAGGTTTGAATGAGCAGTTCTTC. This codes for CASSLELAGGLNEQFF.

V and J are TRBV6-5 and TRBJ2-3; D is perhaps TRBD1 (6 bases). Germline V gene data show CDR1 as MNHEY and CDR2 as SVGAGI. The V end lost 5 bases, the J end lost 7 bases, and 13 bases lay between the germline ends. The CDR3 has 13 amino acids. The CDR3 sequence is CASSSNTGNTQYF. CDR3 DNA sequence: TGTGCCAGCAGTAGCAACACAGGGAATACGCAGTATTTT.

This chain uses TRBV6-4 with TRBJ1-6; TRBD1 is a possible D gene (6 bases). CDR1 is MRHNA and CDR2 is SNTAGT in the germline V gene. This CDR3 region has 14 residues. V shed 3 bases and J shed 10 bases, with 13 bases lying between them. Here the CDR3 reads CASSESGGRSPLHF. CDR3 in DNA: TGTGCCAGCAGTGAGAGCGGGGGGCGATCACCCCTCCACTTT.

This chain's CDR3 is CASSQVGRGGTNEKLFF. The CDR3 DNA sequence: TGCGCCAGCAGCCAAGTGGGCAGAGGGGGTACTAATGAAAAACTGTTTTTT. V gene TRBV4-3 combines with J gene TRBJ1-4, with D perhaps matching TRBD1 (6 bases). The V end lost 1 base, the J end lost 2 bases, and 14 bases lay between the germline ends. This CDR3 spans 17 amino acids. CDR1 and CDR2 (germline): LGHNA, YSLEER.